This TCR beta chain was documented in a study of vaccination effects on CD4 cells after COVID-19. Study outcomes and limitations: The study had few convalescent patients and no early post-infection timepoints.

Culture lasted over 9 days before CD4+ T cell isolation. IL-2 medium supplanted half the medium on days 3 and 7. This clone was counted a single time. Its target is unknown. Clones were sequenced by immunoSEQ multiplex PCR, and TCRdb holds only the in-frame ones, with some missing. The sample contains 37,000 or so clones, about 70% of which appear only once. CDR1 is SGHRS and CDR2 is YFSETQ in the germline V gene. V gave up 3 bases and J gave up 13 bases, with 14 bases separating them. CDR3 length equals 12 residues. This chain connects TRBV5-1 to TRBJ2-1; D not resolved. Material: CD4+ T cells from PBMCs cultured without peptide, obtained before COVID-19 vaccination. The TCR sequence derives from a human donor who received a COVID-19 vaccine. The CDR3 DNA sequence: TGCGCCAGCAGCTCCGGTGGAGCTACACAGTTCTTC. Its translation: CASSSGGATQFF.